The rows below give T cell receptor beta chains drawn from one sample of a study of cytomegalovirus exposure and HLA in healthy donors. Clones were sequenced by immunoSEQ multiplex PCR, and TCRdb holds only the in-frame ones, with some missing. This table holds around 150,000 clones, roughly four fifths found once. Specimen: PBMCs. Receptors originate from a man aged 45 to 65 in good health and CMV-seropositive. Both conserved end residues are part of each CDR3. A D gene is named only where the DNA matches it firmly. Rows may omit the clone size; those that give it use once, few, many or a size class.

cdr3_nt: TGTGCCAGCAGCGTAGCGAGGCGGGGCAATGAGCAGTTCTTC
cdr3_aa: CASSVARRGNEQFF
j_call: TRBJ2-1
d_call: .
clone_size: once
cdr3_length: 14
v_call: TRBV9

cdr3_nt: TGTGCCAGCAGCCCCACTAGCGGGAGGATCTATGAGCAGTTCTTC
cdr3_aa: CASSPTSGRIYEQFF
j_call: TRBJ2-1
d_call: TRBD2
clone_size: .
cdr3_length: 15
v_call: TRBV7-3

cdr3_nt: TGTGCCTGGACCGGGACAGGGAAAACCGGGGAGCTGTTTTTT
cdr3_aa: CAWTGTGKTGELFF
j_call: TRBJ2-2
d_call: TRBD1
clone_size: .
cdr3_length: 14
v_call: TRBV30

cdr3_nt: TGTGCCAGCTGGCCGGGACAGGGGCTGTTTAGCAATCAGCCCCAGCATTTT
cdr3_aa: CASWPGQGLFSNQPQHF
j_call: TRBJ1-5
d_call: TRBD1
clone_size: .
cdr3_length: 17
v_call: TRBV28

cdr3_nt: TGTTCCAGCAGTAGCCCTACAGGGGCCTCCACAGATACGCAGTATTTT
cdr3_aa: CSSSSPTGASTDTQYF
j_call: TRBJ2-3
d_call: TRBD1
clone_size: .
cdr3_length: 16
v_call: TRBV7-9

cdr3_nt: TGCGCCAGCAGCTTGGAGGGACTAGCGGGTCAAGGGGAGACCCAGTACTTC
cdr3_aa: CASSLEGLAGQGETQYF
j_call: TRBJ2-5
d_call: TRBD2
clone_size: .
cdr3_length: 17
v_call: TRBV5-1

cdr3_nt: TGTGCCAGCAGTCCCCGGGGGGGGGACACTGAAGCTTTCTTT
cdr3_aa: CASSPRGGDTEAFF
j_call: TRBJ1-1
d_call: .
clone_size: .
cdr3_length: 14
v_call: TRBV27

cdr3_nt: TGTGCCAGCAGTGCCGGGACAGGGGGGCGCGAGACCCAGTACTTC
cdr3_aa: CASSAGTGGRETQYF
j_call: TRBJ2-5
d_call: TRBD1
clone_size: .
cdr3_length: 15
v_call: TRBV27

cdr3_nt: TGTGCCAGCTCACCTCTTTCGGGTCAAGAGACCCAGTACTTC
cdr3_aa: CASSPLSGQETQYF
j_call: TRBJ2-5
d_call: .
clone_size: .
cdr3_length: 14
v_call: TRBV18

cdr3_nt: TGTGCCAGCAGCCTACAGGGTCAGCCCCAGCATTTT
cdr3_aa: CASSLQGQPQHF
j_call: TRBJ1-5
d_call: .
clone_size: once
cdr3_length: 12
v_call: TRBV27

cdr3_nt: TGTGCCAGCAGTTCTGCCTACGAGCAGTACTTC
cdr3_aa: CASSSAYEQYF
j_call: TRBJ2-7
d_call: .
clone_size: .
cdr3_length: 11
v_call: TRBV28

cdr3_nt: TGTGCCAGCAGCCAAGTTCAGGTAACCTACGAGCAGTACTTC
cdr3_aa: CASSQVQVTYEQYF
j_call: TRBJ2-7
d_call: .
clone_size: .
cdr3_length: 14
v_call: TRBV4-2

cdr3_nt: TGTGCCAGCAGCTTAGCGCGGGGGAGGACTAGCGGGAAACCCTACGAGCAGTACTTC
cdr3_aa: CASSLARGRTSGKPYEQYF
j_call: TRBJ2-7
d_call: TRBD2
clone_size: .
cdr3_length: 19
v_call: TRBV7-8

cdr3_nt: TGTGCCAGCAGCTTAGCGTGGGGCTCTGGTGGCTACACCTTC
cdr3_aa: CASSLAWGSGGYTF
j_call: TRBJ1-2
d_call: .
clone_size: .
cdr3_length: 14
v_call: TRBV7-9

cdr3_nt: TGTGCCAGCAGACGACTAGCGGGGGGAATCAATGAGCAGTTCTTC
cdr3_aa: CASRRLAGGINEQFF
j_call: TRBJ2-1
d_call: TRBD2
clone_size: .
cdr3_length: 15
v_call: TRBV2

cdr3_nt: TGCAGCGCAATGTGGGCTAGCGGGAAAGATGAGCAGTTCTTC
cdr3_aa: CSAMWASGKDEQFF
j_call: TRBJ2-1
d_call: TRBD2
clone_size: .
cdr3_length: 14
v_call: TRBV29-1

cdr3_nt: TGTGCCAGCAGTCCCCCGGCACCGAGGAGCAATCAGCCCCAGCATTTT
cdr3_aa: CASSPPAPRSNQPQHF
j_call: TRBJ1-5
d_call: .
clone_size: .
cdr3_length: 16
v_call: TRBV28

cdr3_nt: TGCGCCAGCAGTAGCGGGCACAATGAGCAGTTCTTC
cdr3_aa: CASSSGHNEQFF
j_call: TRBJ2-1
d_call: TRBD2
clone_size: .
cdr3_length: 12
v_call: TRBV5-1

cdr3_nt: TGCGCCAGCAGCTTCCTAGCGGGAGGGACTAGCACAGATACGCAGTATTTT
cdr3_aa: CASSFLAGGTSTDTQYF
j_call: TRBJ2-3
d_call: TRBD2
clone_size: once
cdr3_length: 17
v_call: TRBV5-1

cdr3_nt: TGTGCCAGTAGTATAGAGGAGGGGGCTCGGGCTTTCTTT
cdr3_aa: CASSIEEGARAFF
j_call: TRBJ1-1
d_call: TRBD1
clone_size: .
cdr3_length: 13
v_call: TRBV19

cdr3_nt: TGTGCCAGCAGCCAAGAGCCCCTAGCGGGAGGGTCCACAGATACGCAGTATTTT
cdr3_aa: CASSQEPLAGGSTDTQYF
j_call: TRBJ2-3
d_call: TRBD2
clone_size: once
cdr3_length: 18
v_call: TRBV4-2

cdr3_nt: TGTGCCAGCAGCTCAACCGGGACAGGGTACTCCTATAATTCACCCCTCCACTTT
cdr3_aa: CASSSTGTGYSYNSPLHF
j_call: TRBJ1-6
d_call: TRBD1
clone_size: .
cdr3_length: 18
v_call: TRBV7-9

cdr3_nt: TGTGCCAGCATGGGGGCCTTTGATGGCTACACCTTC
cdr3_aa: CASMGAFDGYTF
j_call: TRBJ1-2
d_call: .
clone_size: .
cdr3_length: 12
v_call: TRBV28

cdr3_nt: TGTGCCAGCAGTTACTCGGGGGACTATAACAATGAGCAGTTCTTC
cdr3_aa: CASSYSGDYNNEQFF
j_call: TRBJ2-1
d_call: TRBD2
clone_size: .
cdr3_length: 15
v_call: TRBV6-6

cdr3_nt: TGTGCCAGCATTCTAGGGAGGAACTCCTACGAGCAGTACTTC
cdr3_aa: CASILGRNSYEQYF
j_call: TRBJ2-7
d_call: .
clone_size: .
cdr3_length: 14
v_call: TRBV28

cdr3_nt: TGTGCCAGCAGCGCAAACTACAATGAGCAGTTCTTC
cdr3_aa: CASSANYNEQFF
j_call: TRBJ2-1
d_call: .
clone_size: .
cdr3_length: 12
v_call: TRBV9

cdr3_nt: TGTGCCAGCAGCTTGGGGCCGGGACAACAAAACATTCAGTACTTC
cdr3_aa: CASSLGPGQQNIQYF
j_call: TRBJ2-4
d_call: .
clone_size: .
cdr3_length: 15
v_call: TRBV7-6

cdr3_nt: TGCAGTGCCCACAGGGGTGAGACCCAGTACTTC
cdr3_aa: CSAHRGETQYF
j_call: TRBJ2-5
d_call: TRBD1
clone_size: .
cdr3_length: 11
v_call: TRBV20-1

cdr3_nt: TGCGCCAGCAGCTTATCTAGCGAGGTGTTCTACGAGCAGTACTTC
cdr3_aa: CASSLSSEVFYEQYF
j_call: TRBJ2-7
d_call: .
clone_size: .
cdr3_length: 15
v_call: TRBV5-1